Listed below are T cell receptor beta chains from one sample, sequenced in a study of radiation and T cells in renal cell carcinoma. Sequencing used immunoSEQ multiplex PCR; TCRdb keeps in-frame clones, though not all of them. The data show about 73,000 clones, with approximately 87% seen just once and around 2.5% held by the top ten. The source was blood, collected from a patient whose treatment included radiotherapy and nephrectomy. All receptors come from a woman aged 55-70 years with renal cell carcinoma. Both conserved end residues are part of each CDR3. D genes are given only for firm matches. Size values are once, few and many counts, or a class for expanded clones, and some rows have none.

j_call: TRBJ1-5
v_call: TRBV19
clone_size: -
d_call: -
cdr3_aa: CASSIDSWGFNQPQHF
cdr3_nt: TGTGCCAGTAGTATAGATTCATGGGGGTTTAATCAGCCCCAGCATTTT

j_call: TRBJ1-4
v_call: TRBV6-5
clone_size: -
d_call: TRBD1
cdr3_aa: CATSSGGGEKLFF
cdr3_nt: TGTGCCACTAGTTCAGGGGGTGGTGAAAAACTGTTTTTT

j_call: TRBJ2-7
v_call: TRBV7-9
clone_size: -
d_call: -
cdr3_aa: CASSSFSSSYEQYF
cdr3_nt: TGTGCCAGCAGCTCCTTCTCCAGCTCCTACGAGCAGTACTTC

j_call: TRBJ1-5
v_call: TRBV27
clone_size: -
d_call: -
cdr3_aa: CASRQGQGNQPQHF
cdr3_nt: TGTGCCAGCAGGCAGGGGCAAGGCAATCAGCCCCAGCATTTT

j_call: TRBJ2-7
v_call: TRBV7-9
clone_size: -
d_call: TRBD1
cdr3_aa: CASSWDRTYEQYF
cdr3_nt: TGTGCCAGCAGCTGGGACAGAACCTACGAGCAGTACTTC

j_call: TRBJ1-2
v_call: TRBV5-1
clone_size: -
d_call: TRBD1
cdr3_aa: CASSLADRGYGYTF
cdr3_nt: TGCGCCAGCAGCTTGGCCGACAGGGGGTATGGCTACACCTTC

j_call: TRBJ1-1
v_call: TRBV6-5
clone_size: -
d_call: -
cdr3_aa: CASSYSGSGADEAFF
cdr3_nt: TGTGCCAGCAGTTACTCGGGTAGTGGGGCGGATGAAGCTTTCTTT

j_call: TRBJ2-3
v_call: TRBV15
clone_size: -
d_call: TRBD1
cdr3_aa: CATSKRSGQGTDTQYF
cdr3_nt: TGTGCCACCAGCAAAAGGTCGGGACAGGGTACAGATACGCAGTATTTT

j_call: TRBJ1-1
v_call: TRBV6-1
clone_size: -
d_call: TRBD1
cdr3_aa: CASSEKQGARVEAFF
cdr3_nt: TGTGCCAGCAGTGAGAAACAGGGGGCCCGAGTTGAAGCTTTCTTT

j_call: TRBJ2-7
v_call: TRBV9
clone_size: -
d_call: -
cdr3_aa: CASSVGPGETYEQYF
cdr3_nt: TGTGCCAGCAGCGTAGGGCCAGGGGAGACCTACGAGCAGTACTTC

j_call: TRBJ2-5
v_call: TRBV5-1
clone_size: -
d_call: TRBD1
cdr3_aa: CASSPRTGGTGETQYF
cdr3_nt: TGCGCCAGCAGCCCCAGGACAGGGGGTACAGGGGAGACCCAGTACTTC

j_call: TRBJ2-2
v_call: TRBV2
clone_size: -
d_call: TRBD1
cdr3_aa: CASINPGGAAGELFF
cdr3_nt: TGTGCCAGCATTAACCCAGGGGGCGCGGCCGGGGAGCTGTTTTTT

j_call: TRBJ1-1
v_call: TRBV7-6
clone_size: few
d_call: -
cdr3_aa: CASSLWAENTEAFF
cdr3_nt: TGTGCCAGCAGCTTATGGGCGGAGAACACTGAAGCTTTCTTT

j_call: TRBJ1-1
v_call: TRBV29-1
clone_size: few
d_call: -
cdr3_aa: CSSAGDTEAFF
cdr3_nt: TGCAGCTCGGCCGGGGACACTGAAGCTTTCTTT

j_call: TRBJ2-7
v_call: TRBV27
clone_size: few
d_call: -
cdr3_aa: CASSLSPGNYEQYF
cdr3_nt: TGTGCCAGCAGTTTATCCCCAGGGAACTACGAGCAGTACTTC

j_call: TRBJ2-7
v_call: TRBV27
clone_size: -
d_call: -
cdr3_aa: CASSGQGRPYEQYF
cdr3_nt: TGTGCCAGCAGTGGGCAGGGTAGGCCCTACGAGCAGTACTTC

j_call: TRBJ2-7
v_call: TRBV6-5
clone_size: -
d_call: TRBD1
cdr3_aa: CATHRGSYSYEQYF
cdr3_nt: TGTGCCACTCACAGGGGGTCTTACTCCTACGAGCAGTACTTC

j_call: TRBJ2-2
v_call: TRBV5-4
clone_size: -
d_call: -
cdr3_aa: CASSLSSTVLRTGELFF
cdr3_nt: TGTGCCAGCAGCCTTTCTTCGACAGTACTTAGGACCGGGGAGCTGTTTTTT

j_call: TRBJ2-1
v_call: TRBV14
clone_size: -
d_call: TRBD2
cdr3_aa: CASSPAGGVLAGARIEQFF
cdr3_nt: TGTGCCAGCAGCCCCGCAGGGGGGGTCCTAGCGGGGGCCCGCATTGAGCAGTTCTTC

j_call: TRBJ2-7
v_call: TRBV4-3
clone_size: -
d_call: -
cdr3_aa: CASSQRFLSEQYF
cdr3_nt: TGCGCCAGCAGCCAAAGATTCCTATCCGAGCAGTACTTC

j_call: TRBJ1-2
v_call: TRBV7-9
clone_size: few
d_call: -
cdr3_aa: CASSLPPLGRSDGYTF
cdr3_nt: TGTGCCAGCAGCCTACCCCCCTTGGGCAGATCGGATGGCTACACCTTC

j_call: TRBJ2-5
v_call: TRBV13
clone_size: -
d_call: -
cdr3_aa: CASSLELGVETQYF
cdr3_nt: TGTGCCAGCAGCTTAGAATTAGGGGTCGAGACCCAGTACTTC

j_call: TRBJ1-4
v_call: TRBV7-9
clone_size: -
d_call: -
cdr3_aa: CASSKGGRLLNEKLFF
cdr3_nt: TGTGCCAGCAGCAAGGGGGGGAGGTTATTAAATGAAAAACTGTTTTTT

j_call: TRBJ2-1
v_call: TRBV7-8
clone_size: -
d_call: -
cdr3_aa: CASSLDKGWIDEQFF
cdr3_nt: TGTGCCAGCAGCCTTGACAAGGGGTGGATTGATGAGCAGTTCTTC

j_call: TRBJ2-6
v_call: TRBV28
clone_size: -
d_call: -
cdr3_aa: CAIEGRSGANVLTF
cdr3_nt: TGTGCCATCGAGGGGAGAAGTGGGGCCAACGTCCTGACTTTC

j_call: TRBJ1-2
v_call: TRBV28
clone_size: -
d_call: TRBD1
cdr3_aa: CASNPQGARRGYTF
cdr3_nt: TGTGCCAGCAATCCTCAGGGGGCGCGTCGTGGCTACACCTTC

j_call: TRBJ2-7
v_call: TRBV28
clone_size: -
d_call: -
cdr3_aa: CASSSLTTYYEQYF
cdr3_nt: TGTGCCAGCAGCAGCCTCACTACGTACTACGAGCAGTACTTC

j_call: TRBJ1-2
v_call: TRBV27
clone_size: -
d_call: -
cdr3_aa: CASHGRAAGYGYTF
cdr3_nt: TGTGCTTCCCATGGGAGGGCCGCAGGCTATGGCTACACCTTC

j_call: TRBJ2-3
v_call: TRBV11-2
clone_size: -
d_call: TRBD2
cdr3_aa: CASSTGGDTQYF
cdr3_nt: TGTGCCAGCAGCACGGGAGGAGATACGCAGTATTTT

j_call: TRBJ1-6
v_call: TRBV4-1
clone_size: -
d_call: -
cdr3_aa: CASSQDFPGETGSPLHF
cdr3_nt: TGCGCCAGCAGCCAAGATTTCCCAGGGGAAACAGGTTCACCCCTCCACTTT

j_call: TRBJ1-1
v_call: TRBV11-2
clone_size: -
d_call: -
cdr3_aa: CASSSRAGEAFF
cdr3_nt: TGTGCCAGCAGTTCAAGGGCAGGGGAAGCTTTCTTT

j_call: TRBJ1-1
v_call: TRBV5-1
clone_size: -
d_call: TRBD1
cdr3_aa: CASSPRTGGSEAFF
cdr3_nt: TGCGCCAGCAGCCCCCGGACAGGGGGCTCTGAAGCTTTCTTT

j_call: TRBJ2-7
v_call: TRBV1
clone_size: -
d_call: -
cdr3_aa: CTSSPSNAATTYEQYF
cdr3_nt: TGCACCAGCAGCCCGTCGAACGCCGCGACGACCTACGAGCAGTACTTC

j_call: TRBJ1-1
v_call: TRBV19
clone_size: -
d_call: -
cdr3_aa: CASTFWQGKLPPFRNTEAFF
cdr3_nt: TGTGCCAGTACCTTTTGGCAGGGAAAATTGCCCCCATTTCGGAACACTGAAGCTTTCTTT

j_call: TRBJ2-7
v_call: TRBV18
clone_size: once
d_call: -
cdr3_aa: CASSPSLRDSYEQYF
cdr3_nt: TGTGCCAGCTCACCATCCCTGCGAGACTCCTACGAGCAGTACTTC

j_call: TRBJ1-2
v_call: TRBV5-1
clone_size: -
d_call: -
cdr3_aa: CASRTALLSPQSNYGYTF
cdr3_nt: TGCGCCAGCAGAACAGCTCTACTCTCCCCTCAATCTAACTATGGCTACACCTTC

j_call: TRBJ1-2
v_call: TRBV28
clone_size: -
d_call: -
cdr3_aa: CASSLGGTGHGYTF
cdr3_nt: TGTGCCAGCAGTTTAGGGGGCACGGGTCATGGCTACACCTTC

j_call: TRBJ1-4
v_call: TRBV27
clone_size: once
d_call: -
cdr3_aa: CASRPGQTNEKLFF
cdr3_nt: TGTGCCAGCAGGCCCGGACAGACGAATGAAAAACTGTTTTTT

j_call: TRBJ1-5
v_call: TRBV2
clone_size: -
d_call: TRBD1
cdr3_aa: CASSVRTGPNQPQHF
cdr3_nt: TGTGCCAGCAGTGTTCGGACAGGGCCAAATCAGCCCCAGCATTTT